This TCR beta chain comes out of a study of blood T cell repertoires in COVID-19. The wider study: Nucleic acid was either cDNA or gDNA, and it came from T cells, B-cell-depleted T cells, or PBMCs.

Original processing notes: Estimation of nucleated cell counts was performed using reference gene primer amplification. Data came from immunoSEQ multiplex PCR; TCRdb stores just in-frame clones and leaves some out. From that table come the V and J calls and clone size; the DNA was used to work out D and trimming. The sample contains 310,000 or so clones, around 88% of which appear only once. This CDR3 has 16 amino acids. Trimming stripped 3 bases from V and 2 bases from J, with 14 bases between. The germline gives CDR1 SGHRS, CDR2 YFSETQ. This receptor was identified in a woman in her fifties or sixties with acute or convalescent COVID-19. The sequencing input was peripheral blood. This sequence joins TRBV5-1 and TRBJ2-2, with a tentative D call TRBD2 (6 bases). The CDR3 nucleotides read TGCGCCAGCAGCTGGGGCGGGAACCCAAACACCGGGGAGCTGTTTTTT. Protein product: CASSWGGNPNTGELFF.